What follows are 9 T cell receptor beta chains derived from one specimen sequenced in a study of identical twins. TCRdb called the 5' RACE reads again in MiXCR, with one record for every CDR3 protein. The sample shows some 660,000 distinct CDR3 sequences, approximately 9% of them seen only once. These data were also reused for a study on yellow fever vaccine responses in identical twins.

The sequenced sample consisted of PBMCs. These receptors all come from a woman under 30 in good health.

The chain links TRBV2 to TRBJ2-2, with 7 bases identical to TRBD1. Germline-derived CDR1 and CDR2 are SNHLY and FYNNEI. J lost 3 bases, V lost 6 bases, and 10 bases had no gene match. The CDR3 has 16 amino acids. In nucleotides, the CDR3 is TGTGCCAGCAGCCGAACCGGGACAGCACACACCGGGGAGCTGTTTTTT. This gives the protein CASSRTGTAHTGELFF.

This chain joins TRBV7-9 and TRBJ2-3, with 10 bases aligning to TRBD1. This CDR3 is built from 15 residues. With 5 bases clipped from V and 2 bases from J, the junction kept 4 bases outside the gene matches. Germline V CDR1 and CDR2: SEHNR, FQNEAQ (reference sequence). CDR3 coding DNA: TGTGCCAGCAGCAACGGACAGGGGGACACAGATACGCAGTATTTT. Encoded protein: CASSNGQGDTDTQYF.

In its sample, this clonotype was seen many times. The V and J genes are TRBV20-1 and TRBJ2-6; 7 bases are a match to TRBD1. The CDR3 consists of 17 residues. V lost 6 bases, J lost 0 bases, and 11 bases stayed unmatched. CDR1 DFQATT and CDR2 SNEGSKA come from the germline V gene (reference sequence). The CDR3 here is CSARRQGRYSGANVLTF. CDR3 bases: TGCAGTGCCCGTAGACAGGGCCGATACTCTGGGGCCAACGTCCTGACTTTC.

J is TRBJ2-7 and V is TRBV20-1; TRBD1 might be the D (6 bases). Germline V lookup: CDR1 DFQATT, CDR2 SNEGSKA (reference sequence). Trimming removed 7 bases from V and 0 bases from J, with 13 bases in between. CDR3 size: 13 residues. CDR3 DNA: TGCAGTGGAGGACAGACTTCCTCCTACGAGCAGTACTTC. It is translated as CSGGQTSSYEQYF.

Only a few counts were recorded for this clonotype. The chain links TRBV27 to TRBJ2-7; D gene unclear. V was clipped by 0 bases and J by 9 bases, with 12 bases between them. The CDR3 length is 13 residues. The germline V gene has CDR1 MNHEY and CDR2 SMNVEV (reference sequence). CDR3 coding DNA: TGTGCCAGCAGTTTATCGATGTTGGGGTCGCAGTACTTC. Translated: CASSLSMLGSQYF.

This clonotype turned up a few times. The chain combines TRBV29-1 with TRBJ2-1, with D perhaps matching TRBD2 (6 bases). Trimming removed 0 bases at V and 0 bases at J, with 12 bases between. The CDR3 is 16 amino acids. CDR1 is SQVTM and CDR2 is ANQGSEA in the germline V gene. The CDR3 bases are TGCAGCGTTGAAGACCCGCGGGGAAGCTCCTACAATGAGCAGTTCTTC. Its protein is CSVEDPRGSSYNEQFF.

This chain joins TRBV15 and TRBJ2-1; 9 nucleotides line up with TRBD2. The CDR3 consists of 13 residues. Unmatched junction bases numbered 5, after V lost 11 bases and J lost 3 bases. CDR1 is LNHNV and CDR2 is YYDKDF in the germline V gene (reference sequence). CDR3 DNA: TGTGCCGCCGGGACTAGCATCTACAATGAGCAGTTCTTC. It encodes CAAGTSIYNEQFF. The whole variable domain, remainder taken from reference TRBV15 and TRBJ2-1, is DAMVIQNPRYQVTQFGKPVTLSCSQTLNHNVMYWYQQKSSQAPKLLFHYYDKDFNNEADTPDNFQSRRPNTSFCFLDIRSPGLGDTAMYLCAAGTSIYNEQFFGPGTRLTVL.

The table lists this clonotype with many counts. This chain joins TRBV4-2 and TRBJ2-2; a possible D gene is TRBD2 (6 bases). The germline V and J ends were trimmed by 3 bases and 5 bases, with 10 bases remaining between them. The CDR3 has 14 amino acids. The germline CDR1 and CDR2 sequences are LGHNA and YNFKEQ. The CDR3 coding sequence is TGTGCCAGCAGCCAGGTAGCGGCGACCGGGGAGCTGTTTTTT. Amino acids: CASSQVAATGELFF.

This clonotype was counted at least ten times. The V gene is TRBV5-5, the J gene TRBJ1-1; D not certain. This CDR3 has 14 residues. Germline V gene data show CDR1 as SGHKS and CDR2 as YYEKEE (reference sequence). Trimming stripped 0 bases from V and 0 bases from J, with 6 bases between. The CDR3 loop reads CASSLVQLNTEAFF. CDR3 DNA sequence: TGTGCCAGCAGCTTGGTACAGTTGAACACTGAAGCTTTCTTT.